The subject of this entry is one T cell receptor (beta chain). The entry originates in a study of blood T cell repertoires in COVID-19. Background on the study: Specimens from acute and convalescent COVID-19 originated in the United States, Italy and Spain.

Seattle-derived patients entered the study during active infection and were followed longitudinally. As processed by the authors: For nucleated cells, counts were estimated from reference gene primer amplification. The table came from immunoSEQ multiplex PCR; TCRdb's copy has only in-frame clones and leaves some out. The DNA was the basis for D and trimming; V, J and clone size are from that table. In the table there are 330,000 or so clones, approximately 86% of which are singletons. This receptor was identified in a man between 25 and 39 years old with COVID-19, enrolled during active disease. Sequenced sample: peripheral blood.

This chain's CDR3 is CASSYLQGVTDTQYF. In DNA form, the CDR3 reads TGTGCCAGCAGTTATTTACAGGGGGTCACAGATACGCAGTATTTT. The genes are TRBV6-2 or TRBV6-3 and TRBJ2-3; 8 bases line up with TRBD1. J gave up 2 bases and V 3 bases, and 4 bases lay outside the gene matches. The germline V gene encodes CDR1 MNHEY and CDR2 SVGEGT. The CDR3 length is 15 residues.